A selection of T cell receptor beta chains follows, all from one sample in a study of beta chain features in type 1 diabetes. Generated by immunoSEQ multiplex PCR, the TCRdb table keeps only in-frame clones and is missing some. The sample records nearly 350,000 clones, less than 9.5% being singletons. The sample was central memory CD4+ T cells from blood. The receptors come from a woman between 18 and 29 years old in good health. The CDR3 runs from the conserved cysteine through the conserved F or W. D genes are given only for firm matches. Where a row states a size, it is once, few, many or the class of an expanded clone; other rows omit it.

V gene	clone size	D gene	J gene	CDR3 DNA	CDR3 protein
TRBV18	few	-	TRBJ2-1	TGTGCCAGCTCACCAGCAGCTTACAATGAGCAGTTCTTC	CASSPAAYNEQFF
TRBV19	-	-	TRBJ1-1	TGTGCCAGTAGTATTCCGACAGGACCCATGAACACTGAAGCTTTCTTT	CASSIPTGPMNTEAFF
TRBV25-1	-	-	TRBJ2-1	TGTGCCAGCAGTGTCAGTAAGGGGCAGCAGAACAATGAGCAGTTCTTC	CASSVSKGQQNNEQFF
TRBV19	few	-	TRBJ2-5	TGTGCCAGTAGTATCAGAGCGGAAGAGACCCAGTACTTC	CASSIRAEETQYF
TRBV5-4	many	-	TRBJ2-5	TGTGCCAGCAGCTTGGCGGGGAGGGAGACCCAGTACTTC	CASSLAGRETQYF
TRBV5-1	many	-	TRBJ1-1	TGCGCCAGCAGCGCCACGGGACACCCGAACACTGAAGCTTTCTTT	CASSATGHPNTEAFF
TRBV19	-	-	TRBJ1-1	TGTGCCAGTAAGGAGTATACTGGCGGACGTATGAACACTGAAGCTTTCTTT	CASKEYTGGRMNTEAFF
TRBV15	-	-	TRBJ1-2	TGTGCCACCAGCAGAGATTCCGGAGGGTTATATGGCTACACCTTC	CATSRDSGGLYGYTF
TRBV20-1	few	-	TRBJ1-1	TGCAGTGCTAGGACTACTGAAGCTTTCTTT	CSARTTEAFF
TRBV11-2	-	-	TRBJ2-7	TGTGCCAGCAGCTCCCTAGGTGGCTCCACCTACGAGCAGTACTTC	CASSSLGGSTYEQYF
TRBV5-6	many	TRBD1	TRBJ1-5	TGTGCCAGCAGCCGGACAGGGAATAGTCAGCCCCAGCATTTT	CASSRTGNSQPQHF
TRBV6-1	-	TRBD2	TRBJ2-7	TGTGCCACAGGGACTAGCGGGACCTACGAGCAGTACTTC	CATGTSGTYEQYF
TRBV7-9	many	-	TRBJ1-1	TGTGCCAGCAGCTTAGTAGTCGCTGAAGCTTTCTTT	CASSLVVAEAFF
TRBV28	many	-	TRBJ1-3	TGTGCCAGCAGGCCGTCTAGGAACACCATATATTTT	CASRPSRNTIYF
TRBV7-6	few	TRBD1	TRBJ2-1	TGTGCCAGCAGCAGACAGGGAAGGAATGAGCAGTTCTTC	CASSRQGRNEQFF
TRBV4-1	few	TRBD2	TRBJ2-5	TGCGCCAGCAGCCAAACTAGCGGGAAAGAGACCCAGTACTTC	CASSQTSGKETQYF
TRBV18	-	TRBD1	TRBJ2-2	TGTGCCAGCTCACCAAACAGGGGGGAGACCGGGGAGCTGTTTTTT	CASSPNRGETGELFF
TRBV27	few	-	TRBJ2-7	TGTGCCAGCAGCCCGAGCGAGGGGCCCTATGGGGGTTACGAGCAGTACTTC	CASSPSEGPYGGYEQYF
TRBV7-2	-	-	TRBJ2-5	TGTGCCAGCAGCCTAGGGTGGGTAGAGGAGACCCAGTACTTC	CASSLGWVEETQYF
TRBV7-3	-	-	TRBJ2-2	TGTGCCAGCAGCTTATCGGGGGCCCCCGGGGAGCTGTTTTTT	CASSLSGAPGELFF
TRBV29-1	few	TRBD1	TRBJ2-5	TGCAGCTACGGGACAGGGCGAGAGACCCAGTACTTC	CSYGTGRETQYF
TRBV6-5	-	-	TRBJ2-3	TGTGCCAGCAGGGGGACGCAAGGGTTCACAGATACGCAGTATTTT	CASRGTQGFTDTQYF
TRBV27	many	TRBD2	TRBJ2-1	TGTGCCAGCAGTTTAATAGCGGGGAACAATGAGCAGTTCTTC	CASSLIAGNNEQFF
TRBV5-7	once	-	TRBJ2-7	TGTGCCAGCAGCTTGGTACCGGAGGGGAGCTCCTACGAGCAGTACTTC	CASSLVPEGSSYEQYF
TRBV28	few	-	TRBJ2-7	TGTGCCAGCAGTTCCCCCGAGGGGCACAGGTGGTACGAGCAGTACTTC	CASSSPEGHRWYEQYF
TRBV28	few	TRBD2	TRBJ2-5	TGTGCCAGCAGTTTAAAGCGCGGCGGGAGTTGGGCTGGGACCCAGTACTTC	CASSLKRGGSWAGTQYF
TRBV7-2	few	-	TRBJ2-7	TGTGCCAGCAGCTTAATGGACTGGAGCTCCTACGAGCAGTACTTC	CASSLMDWSSYEQYF
TRBV9	-	-	TRBJ1-1	TGTGCCAGCAGCCCCTGGGACCAGAACACTGAAGCTTTCTTT	CASSPWDQNTEAFF
TRBV6-5	-	-	TRBJ2-7	TGTGCCAGCAGCCAGTTTGGGAGCGAGCAGTACTTC	CASSQFGSEQYF
TRBV6-1	few	-	TRBJ2-1	TGTGCCAGTACCGGGACTCAGCAGTTCTTC	CASTGTQQFF
TRBV19	few	-	TRBJ2-3	TGTGCCAGTAGTATAGACCCGGACTGGAGCACAGATACGCAGTATTTT	CASSIDPDWSTDTQYF
TRBV6-6	few	TRBD2	TRBJ2-7	TGTGCCAGCAGCCCTGGGGGCGGGGGGTACGAGCAGTACTTC	CASSPGGGGYEQYF
TRBV6-5	-	-	TRBJ2-1	TGTGCCAGCAGTCGCACCCTTCGGCGCAATGAGCAGTTCTTC	CASSRTLRRNEQFF
TRBV15	few	TRBD1	TRBJ2-6	TGTGCCACCAGCAGTAAGAGGGCCAAGACAGGGTTTAAAGGGGCCAACGTCCTGACTTTC	CATSSKRAKTGFKGANVLTF
TRBV27	few	-	TRBJ1-5	TGTGCCAGCAGTTTATCGATTCGGTCGCCCCAGCATTTT	CASSLSIRSPQHF
TRBV10-3	few	TRBD2	TRBJ2-1	TGTGCCATCAGTGAGAGTCTAGCGGACTACAATGAGCAGTTCTTC	CAISESLADYNEQFF
TRBV7-9	-	-	TRBJ2-5	TGTGCCAGCAGCTTAGCGCTAGGGTTGGGGACCCAGTACTTC	CASSLALGLGTQYF
TRBV7-8	many	-	TRBJ2-1	TGTGCCAGCAGTAACTACGGGAAAAGCTCCTACAATGAGCAGTTCTTC	CASSNYGKSSYNEQFF
TRBV7-9	few	-	TRBJ1-3	TGTGCCAGCCGCCGGGGCTCTGGAAACACCATATATTTT	CASRRGSGNTIYF
TRBV14	few	-	TRBJ2-7	TGTGCCAGCAGCCCACAAAGCTACGAGCAGTACTTC	CASSPQSYEQYF
TRBV11-2	-	TRBD2	TRBJ2-5	TGTGCCAGCAGCCAATACATAGCGGGAGAAATTGTGGAGACCCAGTACTTC	CASSQYIAGEIVETQYF
TRBV5-4	few	-	TRBJ2-7	TGTGCCAGCAGCTTCGCAGGAGGGGGCTACGAGCAGTACTTC	CASSFAGGGYEQYF
TRBV7-2	-	TRBD2	TRBJ2-3	TGTGCCAGCAGCTTAAATCTAGCGGGAGGCCCCGATACGCAGTATTTT	CASSLNLAGGPDTQYF
TRBV4-3	few	TRBD1	TRBJ1-2	TGCGCCAGCAGCCAAGCATCACGACAGGGGGAGGATGGCTACACCTTC	CASSQASRQGEDGYTF
TRBV19	many	TRBD1	TRBJ2-1	TGTGCCAGTACCGACAGGGGAATGTCGGCCTACAATGAGCAGTTCTTC	CASTDRGMSAYNEQFF
TRBV20-1	few	-	TRBJ1-1	TGCAGTGCTAGGCAGGGAGCTGAAGCTTTCTTT	CSARQGAEAFF
TRBV4-2	-	TRBD1	TRBJ1-2	TGTGCCAGCAGCAAAACAGGGGAGGGCTATGGCTACACCTTC	CASSKTGEGYGYTF
TRBV5-4	few	TRBD2	TRBJ2-3	TGTGCCAGCAGCCGTAGCGGGAGTGGGGAGACAGATACGCAGTATTTT	CASSRSGSGETDTQYF
TRBV2	few	-	TRBJ2-1	TGTGCCAGTAATCCTAGCTGGGAATACAATGAGCAGTTCTTC	CASNPSWEYNEQFF
TRBV6-5	few	TRBD1	TRBJ2-7	TGTGCCAGCAGAAGGACAGGGCTTTCCTACGAGCAGTACTTC	CASRRTGLSYEQYF
TRBV6-5	-	-	TRBJ2-3	TGTGCCAGCAGGAACACCGGGGCAGATACGCAGTATTTT	CASRNTGADTQYF
TRBV18	-	-	TRBJ1-2	TGTGCCAGCTCACCGTCAGCTGCGTATGGCTACACCTTC	CASSPSAAYGYTF
TRBV9	-	-	TRBJ2-2	TGTGCCAGCAGCCCCCAGTCTAGCTTGGCCGGGGAGCTGTTTTTT	CASSPQSSLAGELFF
TRBV7-2	-	TRBD2	TRBJ2-5	TGTGCCAGCAGCGGGACTAGTCAGGAGACCCAGTACTTC	CASSGTSQETQYF